The subject of this entry is one T cell receptor (beta chain). Its antigen is unidentified. Mismatch with germline at one junction end may stem from a read error. This specimen comes from a study of cytomegalovirus exposure and HLA in healthy donors. Whole-study results and caveats: It was confirmed in vitro that three of the CMV-associated chains were specific for CMV antigens. Reportedly, diagnosis of cytomegalovirus status by the classifier showed high specificity and sensitivity.

The PCR ran on 60 Vbeta and 13 Jbeta primers. Authors' analysis steps: A follow-up analysis tallied 60 million to 85 million unique TCR beta chains, roughly 11 million shared. Clones were sequenced by immunoSEQ multiplex PCR, and TCRdb holds only the in-frame ones, with some missing. That table gives V, J and clone size, and the DNA gave D and trimming. The table has approximately 130,000 clones, around 75% seen once. Germline V gene lookup returns CDR1 SGHRS and CDR2 YFSETQ. There are 15 residues in the CDR3. This TCR came from a woman aged 50 to 60 in good health and CMV-seropositive. The V call is TRBV5-1, the J call TRBJ2-1; D might be TRBD2 (7 bases). Material: PBMCs. The CDR3 reads CASNLWRGPYNEQFF. CDR3 nucleotide sequence: TGCGCCAGCAACTTGTGGCGGGGGCCCTACAATGAGCAGTTCTTC. Using reference TRBV5-1 and TRBJ2-1 for the parts outside the CDR3, the full variable domain is KAGVTQTPRYLIKTRGQQVTLSCSPISGHRSVSWYQQTPGQGLQFLFEYFSETQRNKGNFPGRFSGRQFSNSRSEMNVSTLELGDSALYLCASNLWRGPYNEQFFGPGTRLTVL.